This T cell receptor beta chain was found in a study of cytomegalovirus exposure and HLA in healthy donors. The study, taken as a whole, reports: The productive fraction for most TCR beta V segments was about 90% or about 30% in an earlier analysis. 150 or so TCR beta chains were listed as cytomegalovirus-associated. Highly shared variants forming one cluster were likely a sequencing artifact.

In the PCR, 60 Vbeta and 13 Jbeta primers were used. The data were produced by immunoSEQ multiplex PCR, yet TCRdb's version contains in-frame clones alone and is incomplete. The sample yields 60,000 to 100,000 clones, 78% seen once. Turning to this clone: The antigen remains unidentified.

Germline V lookup: CDR1 SGHRS, CDR2 YFSETQ. J was trimmed by 3 bases and V by 0 bases; bases with no gene match: 2. The CDR3 runs to 14 residues. Each donor was healthy, and each was a bone marrow donor. This TCR derives from a man between 35 and 55 years old in good health and CMV-seronegative. Source material: PBMCs. The chain carries TRBV5-1 and TRBJ2-5, with 7 bases identical to TRBD2. CDR3 nucleotide sequence: TGCGCCAGCAGCTTGGGGGGGGGAGAAGAGACCCAGTACTTC. It translates to CASSLGGGEETQYF.